These 15 T cell receptor beta chains came from one sample sequenced in a study of T cells in Graves' hyperthyroidism and ophthalmopathy. Amplification of TCR beta CDR3 regions used RNA as the template. A set of HTBI primers served as the primers for a first-round RT-PCR of the TCR CDR3. Each CDR3 protein is one row after TCRdb ran MiXCR on the multiplex PCR reads. Found here are about 640,000 distinct CDR3 sequences, less than 25% of them singletons; the top ten hold approximately 30%. The sequenced material came from blood. The source is a man aged 25-40 years with Graves' ophthalmopathy.

The chain uses TRBV7-9 and TRBJ2-5; D may be TRBD2 (5 bases). Looked up from germline, CDR1 is SEHNR and CDR2 is FQNEAQ (reference sequence). This CDR3 region has 15 residues. V was cut by 1 base and J by 0 bases, with 9 bases left in between. In DNA form, the CDR3 reads TGTGCCAGCAGCTTAGGGCGGACTTACCAAGAGACCCAGTACTTC. This gives the protein CASSLGRTYQETQYF.

This clonotype has a handful of counts. A read error may explain this, as a much larger clone is one base away. The V and J genes are TRBV2 and TRBJ1-1, with D perhaps matching TRBD1 (5 bases). The germline V gene encodes CDR1 SNHLY and CDR2 FYNNEI. V dropped 2 bases and J dropped 1 base, with 11 bases sitting between them. The CDR3 runs 15 residues. CDR3 protein: CASSEMGVANTEAFF. In DNA, the CDR3 is TGTGCCAGCAGTGAAATGGGGGTGGCGAACACTGAAGCTTTCTTT. The variable domain in full, with the rest retrieved from reference TRBV2 and TRBJ1-1, is EPEVTQTPSHQVTQMGQEVILRCVPISNHLYFYWYRQILGQKVEFLVSFYNNEISEKSEIFDDQFSVERPDGSNFTLKIRSTKLEDSAMYFCASSEMGVANTEAFFGQGTRLTVV.

This clonotype was detected only a few times. This chain joins TRBV28 and TRBJ1-1; D may be TRBD1 (5 bases). Looked up from germline, CDR1 is MDHEN and CDR2 is SYDVKM. The CDR3 contains 14 residues. With 6 bases removed from V and 0 bases from J, the gap between germline ends came to 11 bases. CDR3 nucleotides: TGTGCCAGCAGCCCCCCGGACATGAACACTGAAGCTTTCTTT. This translates into CASSPPDMNTEAFF.

The chain uses TRBV28 and TRBJ2-3, with no clear D. The CDR3 contains 15 residues. Deletions cut 7 bases from V and 5 bases from J, with 19 bases between. Per the germline V gene, CDR1 is MDHEN and CDR2 is SYDVKM. The CDR3 loop reads CASTLWASAKDTQYF. Written as DNA, the CDR3 is TGTGCCAGCACCCTTTGGGCTAGTGCGAAAGATACGCAGTATTTT.

This sequence joins TRBV29-1 and TRBJ2-3; unclear D gene. Trimming cost V 7 bases and J 2 bases, with 13 bases left between them. Looked up from germline, CDR1 is SQVTM and CDR2 is ANQGSEA. CDR3 length: 13 residues. CDR3 loop: CSAQGLSTDTQYF. The CDR3 bases are TGCAGCGCCCAAGGGCTTTCCACAGATACGCAGTATTTT.

The table lists this clonotype with a few counts. The chain combines TRBV12-3 or TRBV12-4 with TRBJ2-5; 13 bases fit TRBD2. Unmatched junction bases numbered 10, after V lost 2 bases and J lost 4 bases. The CDR3 covers 18 residues. CDR3 nucleotide sequence: TGTGCCAGCAGTTTATTCCGGACTAGCGGGAGTGGTGGAGAGACCCAGTACTTC. This sequence encodes CASSLFRTSGSGGETQYF.

The chain joins TRBV12-3 or TRBV12-4 to TRBJ1-1; 7 bases agree with TRBD1. The V gene end was trimmed by 3 bases and the J gene end by 4 bases; junction bases not matched to a gene: 5. The CDR3 spans 14 residues. CDR3 sequence: CASSFGQGVTEAFF. In DNA, the CDR3 is TGTGCCAGCAGTTTCGGGCAGGGGGTCACTGAAGCTTTCTTT.

This clonotype has just a few counts. This chain connects TRBV27 to TRBJ1-2, with a tentative D call TRBD1 (5 bases). The germline CDR1 and CDR2 sequences are MNHEY and SMNVEV (reference sequence). The CDR3 runs 14 residues. Trimming cost V 5 bases and J 3 bases, with 13 bases left between them. The CDR3 DNA reads TGTGCCAGCAGTCGAGGGGAACGGCACTATGGCTACACCTTC. This sequence encodes CASSRGERHYGYTF.

This clonotype was found a few times. The CDR3 DNA sequence: TGTGCCAGCAGTGACGGATCCCAGCTCGAGCAGTACTTC. Translated, it gives CASSDGSQLEQYF. This chain links TRBV6-1 with TRBJ2-7; D is uncertain. Germline assignment: CDR1 MNHNS and CDR2 SASEGT. V lost 3 bases to trimming and J lost 6 bases, with 12 bases between them. CDR3 size: 13 residues.

This clonotype occurred many times. The V call is TRBV7-2, the J call TRBJ2-7; 7 bases align to TRBD2. This CDR3 spans 14 amino acids. Germline V lookup: CDR1 SGHTA, CDR2 FQGNSA. V trimming: 1 base; J trimming: 2 bases; junction bases outside the gene matches: 2. CDR3 sequence (DNA): TGTGCCAGCAGCTTAGTCGGGGGGACCTACGAGCAGTACTTC. It specifies CASSLVGGTYEQYF.

The chain joins TRBV14 to TRBJ2-1; D is possibly TRBD2 (6 bases). CDR1 and CDR2 (germline): SGHDN, FVKESK. The CDR3 loop spans 14 amino acids. V was cut by 1 base and J by 12 bases, with 16 bases left in between. The DNA for the CDR3 is TGTGCCAGCAGCCAAGGTAACAGTCAAGCGGGGCAGTTCTTC. Translating gives CASSQGNSQAGQFF.

This clonotype was detected a few times. V usage is TRBV4-1 and J usage is TRBJ2-7; D may be TRBD2 (6 bases). The CDR3 totals 15 residues. Trimming took 0 bases from V and 2 from J, leaving 11 bases between them. Germline CDR1 is MGHRA and CDR2 is YSYEKL. CDR3 sequence: CASSQDSGPTYEQYF. CDR3 DNA: TGCGCCAGCAGCCAAGATAGCGGACCCACCTACGAGCAGTACTTC.

This clonotype was seen a handful of times. The chain employs TRBV27 and TRBJ2-3; perhaps D is TRBD1 or TRBD2 (5 bases each). V shed 7 bases and J shed 4 bases, with 15 bases lying between them. The CDR3 extends over 14 amino acids. Germline CDR1 is MNHEY and CDR2 is SMNVEV (reference sequence). The CDR3 DNA is TGTGCCAGCAAGAGGGGCCTGGCCGCAGATACGCAGTATTTT. This gives the protein CASKRGLAADTQYF.

The chain employs TRBV6-5 and TRBJ2-3; no clear D. The CDR3 runs to 14 residues. V was pared by 5 bases and J by 2 bases, with 11 bases between. Germline CDR1 and CDR2: MNHEY and SVGAGI. This CDR3 is CASSTRSPTDTQYF. DNA of the CDR3: TGTGCCAGCAGTACTCGGAGTCCCACAGATACGCAGTATTTT.

This chain uses TRBV11-2 with TRBJ2-6; D is unclear. The CDR3 loop spans 15 amino acids. CDR1 is SGHAT, CDR2 FQNNGV, per germline. V gave up 5 bases and J gave up 1 base, with 9 bases separating them. CDR3 in amino acids: CASSLTLSGANVLTF. As DNA, the CDR3 is TGTGCCAGCAGCCTAACCCTATCTGGGGCCAACGTCCTGACTTTC.